This T cell receptor (beta chain) appears in the sequencing data of a study of metastatic and nonmetastatic thyroid tumors. Across the study: Repertoires from blood and tumor or nodule tissue of malignant and benign thyroid patients were compared.

CDR1 and CDR2 from the germline V gene are SGHKS and YYEKEE (reference sequence). Trimming at V came to 4 bases and at J to 4 bases, leaving 7 bases not matched to a gene. This CDR3 comprises 14 residues. Overall study findings and caveats: Reported TCR beta diversity, measured in blood and tumor, was significantly higher for malignant thyroid tumors than for benign nodules.

This clone appeared once. Its antigen is unknown. Thyroid surgery had not been preceded by any treatment in any patient. How the authors handled the data: Construction of a distant-metastasis classifier for papillary thyroid cancer relied on CDR3 differences across clinicopathological groups. TCRdb re-called clones via MiXCR from the PCR reads. These V and J calls rely on TCRdb rather than the paper's analysis. This repertoire shows 39,000 or so clones, around half found once; its top ten account for around 24%. The chain links TRBV5-5 to TRBJ2-7; 8 nucleotides line up with TRBD1. Specimen: tumor tissue. This receptor was obtained from a male donor with papillary thyroid cancer or a benign thyroid nodule (not recorded which). Some clones in this sample may be carry-over from other donors' samples. The CDR3 coding sequence is TGTGCCAGCAGCCCAGCAGGGGGCCGGTACGAGCAGTACTTC. Protein sequence: CASSPAGGRYEQYF.